The sequence of this T cell receptor beta chain was determined in a study of shared clonotypes between healthy human individuals. General study points: Only blood was sampled; tissue repertoires likely differ.

V was cut by 5 bases and J by 6 bases, with 9 bases left in between. Per germline, CDR1 SEHNR and CDR2 FQNEAQ (reference sequence). The CDR3 is made up of 12 amino acids. Only CD45RO-negative cells positively selected for CCR7 counted as naive CD8 cells, so terminally differentiated effector memory CD45RA+ cells were excluded. As for this clone: Its antigen remains unidentified. Other DNA sequences from this sample encode an identical CDR3 as well.

This table comes from immunoSEQ multiplex PCR, and its TCRdb copy is limited to in-frame clones, with some not included. The sample contains about 580,000 clones, 98% of which appear only once. Source material: naive CD8+ T cells sorted from blood. V and J are TRBV7-9 and TRBJ2-3; D possibly uses TRBD1 or TRBD2 (5 bases each). The TCR sequence derives from a man aged 25-40 years in good health. CDR3 in amino acids: CASSQGPDTQYF. The CDR3 nucleotides are TGTGCCAGCAGCCAGGGACCCGATACGCAGTATTTT.